These T cell receptor beta chains were read from a single sample in a study of blood T cell repertoires in COVID-19. Profiled with immunoSEQ multiplex PCR; TCRdb holds only in-frame clones, not every one. In the table there are some 300,000 clones, 89% of which are singletons. Material for sequencing was PBMCs or T cells enriched from blood (not recorded which). The receptor source for this set is a woman in her thirties or forties who had recovered from COVID-19. CDR3s include the opening cysteine and the closing phenylalanine or tryptophan. The D gene is left open where the match is weak. Size is omitted from some rows. Given values are once, few, many or a class for expanded clones.

d_call | j_call | cdr3_length | clone_size | v_call | cdr3_aa | cdr3_nt
TRBD1 | TRBJ2-4 | 14 | - | TRBV11-1 | CASSSQGAKNIQYF | TGTGCCAGCAGCTCACAGGGGGCCAAAAACATTCAGTACTTC
- | TRBJ2-7 | 13 | once | TRBV5-1 | CASREPGSYEQYF | TGCGCCAGCAGGGAGCCGGGATCCTACGAGCAGTACTTC
- | TRBJ2-3 | 13 | - | TRBV15 | CATSRDVRDTQYF | TGTGCCACCAGCAGAGATGTCCGGGATACGCAGTATTTT
- | TRBJ2-7 | 14 | - | TRBV4-2 | CASTPGAAGYEQYF | TGTGCCAGCACCCCGGGTGCGGCGGGATATGAGCAGTACTTC
- | TRBJ2-5 | 14 | - | TRBV2 | CASSPGQPRETQYF | TGTGCCAGCAGCCCCGGACAGCCCAGAGAGACCCAGTACTTC
- | TRBJ1-2 | 13 | - | TRBV6-2/TRBV6-3 | CASSPELNYGYTF | TGTGCCAGCAGTCCGGAGTTAAACTATGGCTACACCTTC
- | TRBJ1-1 | 15 | once | TRBV7-9 | CASSEQDRLNTEAFF | TGTGCCAGCAGCGAACAGGACAGATTGAACACTGAAGCTTTCTTT
TRBD2 | TRBJ2-3 | 17 | - | TRBV7-2 | CASSSTRLARSRDTQYF | TGTGCCAGCAGCTCCACTCGACTAGCCCGGAGTCGAGATACGCAGTATTTT
TRBD1 | TRBJ2-5 | 16 | few | TRBV5-1 | CASSLSLGDSQETQYF | TGCGCCAGCAGCTTGTCCCTCGGGGACAGTCAAGAGACCCAGTACTTC
- | TRBJ1-4 | 15 | - | TRBV9 | CASSGQGLINEKLFF | TGTGCCAGCAGCGGACAAGGACTGATTAATGAAAAACTGTTTTTT
TRBD2 | TRBJ2-7 | 13 | - | TRBV7-2 | CASSQRERNEQYF | TGTGCCAGCTCCCAGCGGGAGCGAAACGAGCAGTACTTC
- | TRBJ2-7 | 14 | - | TRBV25-1 | CASSEYRGSYEQYF | TGTGCCAGCAGTGAATACAGGGGTTCCTACGAGCAGTACTTC
TRBD2 | TRBJ2-7 | 15 | - | TRBV5-4 | CASSLREGKAYEQYF | TGTGCCAGCAGCTTGAGGGAGGGCAAAGCCTACGAGCAGTACTTC
- | TRBJ2-1 | 11 | - | TRBV20-1 | CSAANFNEQFF | TGCAGTGCCGCGAATTTCAATGAGCAGTTCTTC
- | TRBJ2-1 | 15 | - | TRBV4-1 | CASSPPVSSYNEQFF | TGCGCCAGCAGCCCCCCGGTCTCCTCCTACAATGAGCAGTTCTTC
TRBD1 | TRBJ1-4 | 17 | - | TRBV7-2 | CASSSPGQGATNEKLFF | TGTGCCAGCAGCTCTCCCGGACAGGGGGCCACTAATGAAAAACTGTTTTTT
TRBD2 | TRBJ2-7 | 16 | - | TRBV7-2 | CASSLSSTSSLYEQYF | TGTGCCAGCAGCTTAAGCTCGACTAGCTCCCTCTACGAGCAGTACTTC
TRBD1 | TRBJ1-6 | 14 | - | TRBV5-6 | CASRLGQLRSPLHF | TGTGCCAGCAGGCTGGGACAGCTTAGATCACCCCTCCACTTT
TRBD2 | TRBJ2-1 | 17 | - | TRBV7-8 | CASSPYDPRAGKDEQFF | TGTGCCAGCAGCCCTTACGACCCGAGAGCGGGGAAAGATGAGCAGTTCTTC
- | TRBJ1-5 | 16 | once | TRBV6-2/TRBV6-3 | CASSQHGTLIGQPQHF | TGTGCCAGCAGCCAGCACGGGACACTAATTGGGCAGCCCCAGCATTTT
TRBD2 | TRBJ2-1 | 17 | - | TRBV4-2 | CASSQSGSGGPYNEQFF | TGTGCCAGCAGCCAATCGGGTAGCGGGGGCCCCTACAATGAGCAGTTCTTC
- | TRBJ2-5 | 13 | - | TRBV12-3/TRBV12-4 | CASSLNSGETQYF | TGTGCCAGCAGTTTAAACTCAGGAGAGACCCAGTACTTC
TRBD1 | TRBJ1-2 | 15 | - | TRBV18 | CASSEATGDPRGYTF | TGTGCCAGCTCAGAAGCGACAGGGGACCCCCGGGGCTACACCTTC
TRBD1 | TRBJ2-5 | 15 | - | TRBV5-1 | CASSYGTGARETQYF | TGCGCCAGCAGCTACGGGACAGGGGCACGAGAGACCCAGTACTTC
- | TRBJ1-5 | 17 | - | TRBV19 | CASSTTGSVYTLQPQHF | TGTGCCAGTAGTACTACAGGGTCGGTCTATACACTTCAGCCCCAGCATTTT
TRBD2 | TRBJ2-5 | 16 | - | TRBV4-2 | CASSQDRGRGEETQYF | TGTGCCAGCAGCCAAGATCGCGGGCGGGGGGAAGAGACCCAGTACTTC
- | TRBJ2-1 | 14 | - | TRBV5-1 | CASSLRLETNEQFF | TGCGCCAGCAGCTTGAGATTGGAGACCAATGAGCAGTTCTTC